This T cell receptor (beta chain) was captured by sequencing in a study of TIL therapy for anti-PD-1-resistant metastatic lung cancer. Overall study: Patients then received nivolumab; progressors got lymphodepletion, TIL and IL-2. Patients had a median age of 54 years (range about 38-85). Tumors carried a median roughly 1.5 non-synonymous mutations per megabase.

Notes on this clone: Its antigen is unidentified.

Study-level points and caveats: Infused TIL clonotypes partially replaced the baseline blood repertoire, then decayed over months.

This was the immunoSEQ v3 assay. The data were produced by immunoSEQ multiplex PCR, yet TCRdb's version contains in-frame clones alone and is incomplete. The sample consists of just under 60,000 clones, under 75% of them appearing once. Germline loops: CDR1 SGHDN, CDR2 FVKESK. The V segment lost 4 bases and the J segment 2 bases; nucleotides outside the gene matches: 6. CDR3 length: 16 amino acids. This sample's time point: pre-treatment sample, taken before nivolumab and TIL therapy. The chain recombines TRBV14 with TRBJ2-7; 12 bases are a match to TRBD2. The specimen comprised blood, sampled at baseline. The sequence came from a person aged 25-85 years with non-small cell lung cancer. The CDR3 sequence is CASSPTGLAGTYEQYF. CDR3 nucleotides: TGTGCCAGCAGCCCGACAGGACTAGCGGGAACCTACGAGCAGTACTTC.